The clone carrying this T cell receptor (beta chain) was picked up one time. This entry is derived from a study of blood T cell repertoires in COVID-19. CDR1 is SQVTM, CDR2 ANQGSEA, per germline. With 4 bases clipped from V and 2 bases from J, the junction kept 5 bases outside the gene matches. The CDR3 extends over 15 amino acids. Data came from immunoSEQ multiplex PCR; TCRdb stores just in-frame clones and leaves some out. The sample carries about 33,000 clones, nearly 90% recorded once. V gene TRBV29-1 combines with J gene TRBJ2-3, with 11 nucleotides matching TRBD1. The specimen sequenced was peripheral blood. The sequence was obtained from a human donor in a cohort sampled during active COVID-19. The CDR3 bases are TGCAGCGTTGTATGGACAGGGGGCCCCACAGATACGCAGTATTTT. As protein: CSVVWTGGPTDTQYF.